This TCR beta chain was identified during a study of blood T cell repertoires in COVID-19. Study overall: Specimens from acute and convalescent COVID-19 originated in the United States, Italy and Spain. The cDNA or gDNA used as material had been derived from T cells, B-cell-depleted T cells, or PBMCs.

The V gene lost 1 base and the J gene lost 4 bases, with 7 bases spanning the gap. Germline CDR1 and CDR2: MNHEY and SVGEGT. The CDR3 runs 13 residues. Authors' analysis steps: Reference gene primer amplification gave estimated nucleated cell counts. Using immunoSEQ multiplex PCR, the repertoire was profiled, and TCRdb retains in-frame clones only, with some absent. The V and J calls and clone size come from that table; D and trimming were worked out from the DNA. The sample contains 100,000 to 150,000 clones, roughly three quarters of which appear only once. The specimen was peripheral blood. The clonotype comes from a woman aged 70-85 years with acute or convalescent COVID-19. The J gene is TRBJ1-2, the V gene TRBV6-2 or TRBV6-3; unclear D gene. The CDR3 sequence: CASSYFGSYGYTF. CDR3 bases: TGTGCCAGCAGTTACTTTGGGAGCTATGGCTACACCTTC.